This T cell receptor (beta chain) was profiled in a study of technical replicates of blood from four donors. Assay: immunoSEQ multiplex PCR; the TCRdb copy retains only in-frame clones and omits some. The sample yields approximately 75,000 clones, approximately 97% seen once. The sample comprised T cells isolated from PBMCs. The receptor's source is a human donor in good health.

CDR3 DNA sequence: TGTGCCAGCAGCCCCGGTGGGGACAGAGCCTACGAGCAGTACTTC. Its protein is CASSPGGDRAYEQYF. The rearrangement links TRBV11-3 to TRBJ2-7; 7 bases map to TRBD1. The CDR3 covers 15 residues. Germline lookup yields CDR1 SGHNT and CDR2 YENEEA. V shed 5 bases and J 2 bases; nucleotides not matched to a gene: 9.